This is a list of T cell receptor beta chains from one sample in a study of blood T cell repertoires in COVID-19. Data came from immunoSEQ multiplex PCR; TCRdb stores just in-frame clones and leaves some out. The data contain about 150,000 clones, about 90% of them singletons. The sample taken for sequencing was PBMCs or T cells enriched from blood (not recorded which). The receptors originated from a woman aged 50 to 60 who had recovered from COVID-19. The CDR3 runs from the conserved cysteine through the conserved F or W. Each record gives: V gene, J gene, clone size, D gene, CDR3 DNA, CDR3 protein. D genes are given only for firm matches. A row's size may be missing; if present it is once, few, many or a size class.

TRBV18	TRBJ1-1	-	TRBD1	TGTGCCAGCTCCCTTGGACAGGGGGCGAACACTGAAGCTTTCTTT	CASSLGQGANTEAFF
TRBV28	TRBJ1-1	-	TRBD1	TGTGCCAGCAGTCCGTCGGGACAGGGAGGAACTGAAGCTTTCTTT	CASSPSGQGGTEAFF
TRBV18	TRBJ1-2	-	-	TGTGCCAGCTCACCAGTCGCAGGGGTCGACTATGGCTACACCTTC	CASSPVAGVDYGYTF
TRBV28	TRBJ2-7	once	TRBD1	TGTGCCAGCACCCGACTGGGGACAGGCCCATCCTACGAGCAGTACTTC	CASTRLGTGPSYEQYF
TRBV9	TRBJ2-2	few	-	TGTGCCAGCAGCGTAGCTAGTAACACCGGGGAGCTGTTTTTT	CASSVASNTGELFF
TRBV10-1	TRBJ2-5	-	TRBD1	TGCGCCAGCAGTGAGGCAGGGGGCAGGGAGACCCAGTACTTC	CASSEAGGRETQYF
TRBV25-1	TRBJ1-6	-	TRBD1	TGTGCCAGCAGTGATCTGGACAGGCCTAATTCACCCCTCCACTTT	CASSDLDRPNSPLHF
TRBV6-5	TRBJ1-1	-	TRBD1	TGTGCCAGCAGGAGGGGACAGGGAGTGGTCACTGAAGCTTTCTTT	CASRRGQGVVTEAFF
TRBV6-2/TRBV6-3	TRBJ1-2	-	-	TGTGCCAGCAGTTACCCCGATGGCTACACCTTC	CASSYPDGYTF
TRBV6-6	TRBJ1-2	-	TRBD1	TGTGCCAGCAGCAACCAGGGGGGAACTAACTATGGCTACACCTTC	CASSNQGGTNYGYTF
TRBV10-1	TRBJ2-1	-	TRBD1	TGCGCCAGCAGCCAAGTGGGACAGGGGACGGCTGAGCAGTTCTTC	CASSQVGQGTAEQFF
TRBV6-6	TRBJ1-1	-	TRBD1	TGTGCCAGCAGTAACCGACAGGGGAACACTGAAGCTTTCTTT	CASSNRQGNTEAFF
TRBV7-2	TRBJ1-6	-	TRBD1	TGTGCCAGCAGCTTAGACAGGGGGCGTTCACCCCTCCACTTT	CASSLDRGRSPLHF
TRBV2	TRBJ1-4	-	TRBD1	TGTGCTATGGGACAGCAAAAACTGTTTTTT	CAMGQQKLFF
TRBV5-1	TRBJ2-4	-	-	TGCGCCAGCAGCTTGAACGGAGCAGGGCAGAACATTCAGTACTTC	CASSLNGAGQNIQYF
TRBV11-2	TRBJ2-7	once	TRBD2	TGTGCCAGTCGGACTAGCGGGCTTGGTGGAGAGCAGTACTTC	CASRTSGLGGEQYF
TRBV2	TRBJ2-3	-	TRBD2	TGTGCCAGCAGTCCGGGGGGGGGCACAGATACGCAGTATTTT	CASSPGGGTDTQYF
TRBV28	TRBJ1-1	-	-	TGTGCCAGCAGTTTTATCTTGAACACTGAAGCTTTCTTT	CASSFILNTEAFF
TRBV19	TRBJ1-5	-	-	TGTGCCAGTACCGTCGGGGGCAATCAGCCCCAGCATTTT	CASTVGGNQPQHF
TRBV28	TRBJ1-2	once	TRBD1	TGTGCCAGCAGTTTGGGTACAGGGGGCGCGAATGGCTACACCTTC	CASSLGTGGANGYTF
TRBV5-1	TRBJ2-7	once	TRBD1	TGCGCCAGCAGCTTGGAAACAGGGGGCTTAACGGAGCAGTACTTC	CASSLETGGLTEQYF
TRBV3-1/TRBV3-2	TRBJ1-2	-	TRBD1	TGTGCCAGCAGCCAGTATGGACAGGGAGGCGACTATGGCTACACCTTC	CASSQYGQGGDYGYTF
TRBV15	TRBJ1-2	-	-	TGTGCCACCAGCAGAGATAAGGGGCACTATGGCTACACCTTC	CATSRDKGHYGYTF
TRBV18	TRBJ2-1	-	-	TGTGCCAGCTCACCAAATCCGTCCTACAATGAGCAGTTCTTC	CASSPNPSYNEQFF
TRBV28	TRBJ2-3	-	-	TGTGCCAGCAGTCCCCCCGCCCGGCAGGGGGGAAATACGCAGTATTTT	CASSPPARQGGNTQYF
TRBV7-3	TRBJ1-1	-	-	TGTGCCAGCAGCCTAACAAGCCCGAACACTGAAGCTTTCTTT	CASSLTSPNTEAFF
TRBV29-1	TRBJ2-7	-	TRBD1	TGCAGCGTCGGGACAGGCCCCTACGAGCAGTACTTC	CSVGTGPYEQYF
TRBV11-2	TRBJ2-1	-	TRBD1	TGTGCCAGCAGCCCTCGGACAGGGGGTTGGACTGAGCAGTTCTTC	CASSPRTGGWTEQFF